This passage covers 10 T cell receptor beta chains from one sample sequenced in a study of beta chain features in type 1 diabetes. Expressed TCRB transcripts were sequenced, since all the RNA that had been isolated was reverse transcribed. Sequencing was performed with immunoSEQ multiplex PCR; in TCRdb, only in-frame clones are kept and a portion is missing. The sample consists of about 470,000 clones, 30% of them appearing once. Source material: naive CD4+ T cells from blood. The source is a man aged 18 to 30 in good health.

The chain joins TRBV6-6 to TRBJ1-1; D not resolved. The germline CDR1 and CDR2 sequences are MNHNY and SVGAGI (reference sequence). Between the trimmed V and J ends, which lost 9 bases and 0 bases, there was a span of 8 bases. The CDR3 has 12 residues. CDR3 in amino acids: CASGLMNTEAFF. DNA of the CDR3: TGTGCCAGTGGCCTGATGAACACTGAAGCTTTCTTT.

Of note for this clone: This CDR3 is also generated by other DNA sequences in the sample. The chain carries TRBV18 and TRBJ2-7; D is uncertain. This CDR3 contains 13 residues. Per the germline V gene, CDR1 is KGHSH and CDR2 is LQKENI. The V end was cut by 6 bases, the J end by 2 bases, with 11 bases between. The CDR3 DNA sequence: TGTGCCAGCTCTCCGCTAGGAGCCTACGAGCAGTACTTC. Amino acid sequence: CASSPLGAYEQYF.

As concerns this clone: Other DNA sequences in the same sample also yield this CDR3. The chain is built from TRBV29-1 and TRBJ1-1; 11 bases fit TRBD1. The germline CDR1 and CDR2 sequences are SQVTM and ANQGSEA. The V and J ends lost 7 bases and 5 bases, in that order; junction bases with no gene match: 3. This CDR3 region has 12 residues. CDR3 sequence: CSGDRGNTEAFF. Written as DNA, the CDR3 is TGCAGCGGGGACAGGGGGAATACTGAAGCTTTCTTT.

The chain links TRBV29-1 to TRBJ1-4; D gene unclear. Trimming cost V 5 bases and J 3 bases, with 7 bases left between them. The germline gives CDR1 SQVTM, CDR2 ANQGSEA. The CDR3 covers 12 residues. The CDR3 DNA is TGCAGCGTTTTATCGCCTAATGAAAAACTGTTTTTT. Protein sequence: CSVLSPNEKLFF. The full variable domain, in which reference TRBV29-1 and TRBJ1-4 provide the parts outside the CDR3, is SAVISQKPSRDICQRGTSLTIQCQVDSQVTMMFWYRQQPGQSLTLIATANQGSEATYESGFVIDKFPISRPNLTFSTLTVSNMSPEDSSIYLCSVLSPNEKLFFGSGTQLSVL.

This clone has only a few counts. The chain recombines TRBV30 with TRBJ1-6, with 7 positions matching TRBD1. Germline trimming cut 5 bases from V and 7 bases from J; bases unmatched to any gene: 5. CDR1 is GTSNPN, CDR2 SVGIG, per germline (reference sequence). CDR3 length equals 13 residues. DNA of the CDR3: TGTGCCTGGGAGAGGACAGGCAATTCACCCCTCCACTTT. Its translation: CAWERTGNSPLHF.

Concerning this clone itself: Different DNA sequences within this sample yield the same CDR3. The rearrangement joins TRBV18 to TRBJ2-3, with D hard to call. The CDR3 contains 12 residues. The V and J ends lost 0 bases and 6 bases respectively, with 4 bases between them. Germline V gene data show CDR1 as KGHSH and CDR2 as LQKENI. The CDR3 is CASSPPGDTQYF. In nucleotides, the CDR3 is TGTGCCAGCTCACCACCTGGGGATACGCAGTATTTT. Supplemented by reference TRBV18 and TRBJ2-3, the full variable domain reads NAGVMQNPRHLVRRRGQEARLRCSPMKGHSHVYWYRQLPEEGLKFMVYLQKENIIDESGMPKERFSAEFPKEGPSILRIQQVVRGDSAAYFCASSPPGDTQYFGPGTRLTVL.

This clone has only a few counts. The chain links TRBV7-9 to TRBJ2-3; D gene unclear. Trimming cost V 3 bases and J 0 bases, with 7 bases left between them. Germline-derived CDR1 and CDR2 are SEHNR and FQNEAQ (reference sequence). The CDR3 totals 14 residues. This chain's CDR3 is CASSFIGSTDTQYF. CDR3 DNA: TGTGCCAGCAGCTTTATTGGGAGCACAGATACGCAGTATTTT.

This clone has only a few counts. The rearrangement links TRBV7-6 to TRBJ2-1, with TRBD2 as a possible D gene (6 bases). The CDR3 has 14 residues. V lost 1 base and J 6 bases, leaving 10 bases between the germline ends. The germline V gene has CDR1 SGHVS and CDR2 FNYEAQ. The CDR3 sequence is CASSLGLVGNEQFF. The CDR3, as DNA: TGTGCCAGCAGCTTAGGACTAGTAGGCAATGAGCAGTTCTTC.

Notes on this clone: Distinct nucleotide sequences in the sample also encode this CDR3. The chain employs TRBV9 and TRBJ2-2, with D maybe TRBD1 (5 bases). Germline-derived CDR1 and CDR2 are SGDLS and YYNGEE. The CDR3 is made up of 14 amino acids. Deletions cut 2 bases from V and 4 bases from J, with 9 bases between. The CDR3 sequence: CASSVEGATGELFF. The DNA for the CDR3 is TGTGCCAGCAGCGTTGAAGGGGCCACCGGGGAGCTGTTTTTT.

In this sample, this clone turned up a few times. Other DNA sequences from this sample encode an identical CDR3 as well. The chain couples TRBV5-1 to TRBJ2-1, with D hard to call. There are 12 residues in the CDR3. In germline, CDR1 is SGHRS, CDR2 YFSETQ. The V and J ends lost 1 base and 6 bases respectively, with 5 bases between them. CDR3 amino acids: CASSLLGNEQFF. The CDR3 nucleotides read TGCGCCAGCAGCTTGTTAGGCAATGAGCAGTTCTTC.